The rows below give T cell receptor beta chains drawn from one sample of a study of beta chain features in type 1 diabetes. The method was immunoSEQ multiplex PCR; TCRdb's version includes in-frame clones alone and lacks a portion of them. The sample yields roughly 100,000 clones, 28% seen once. The specimen was central memory CD4+ T cells from blood. Receptors originate from a woman aged 18-29 years with type 1 diabetes. CDR3s include the opening cysteine and the closing phenylalanine or tryptophan. Each record gives: D gene, V gene, J gene, clone size, CDR3 protein, CDR3 DNA. The D gene is left open where the match is weak. The size of a clone is reported for some rows only, either as once, few or many, or as a class for expanded clones.

>.|TRBV6-6|TRBJ2-3|few
CASRVGGSTDTQYF
TGTGCCAGCCGGGTGGGCGGGAGCACAGATACGCAGTATTTT
>TRBD2|TRBV7-2|TRBJ2-7|few
CASSLPTSGRFYEQYF
TGTGCCAGCAGCTTACCGACTAGCGGGAGGTTCTACGAGCAGTACTTC
>.|TRBV30|TRBJ1-1|.
CAWGGGGSTEAFF
TGTGCCTGGGGGGGAGGAGGGAGCACTGAAGCTTTCTTT
>.|TRBV27|TRBJ1-3|.
CASGPSGISGNTIYF
TGTGCCAGCGGACCCTCGGGGATCTCTGGAAACACCATATATTTT
>TRBD2|TRBV14|TRBJ2-1|many
CASTSPSGRVYNEQFF
TGTGCCAGCACCTCACCCAGCGGGAGGGTATACAATGAGCAGTTCTTC
>.|TRBV7-2|TRBJ2-7|few
CASSPLRGAGYEQYF
TGTGCCAGCAGCCCCCTAAGGGGAGCGGGCTACGAGCAGTACTTC
>.|TRBV30|TRBJ2-7|few
CAWTSGYEQYF
TGTGCCTGGACTTCCGGCTACGAGCAGTACTTC
>.|TRBV2|TRBJ1-1|.
CASRPQVTEAFF
TGTGCCAGCAGGCCACAGGTCACTGAAGCTTTCTTT
>TRBD1|TRBV6-1|TRBJ1-1|.
CASSEALRVTGGAGTEAFF
TGTGCCAGCAGTGAAGCGCTTCGGGTGACAGGGGGCGCCGGCACTGAAGCTTTCTTT
>TRBD2|TRBV29-1|TRBJ2-1|few
CSAMTSGYNEQFF
TGCAGCGCTATGACTAGCGGGTACAATGAGCAGTTCTTC